This T cell receptor beta chain originates from a study of Ad26.COV2.S vaccination and SARS-CoV-2 variants. The assay was immunoSEQ multiplex PCR, and TCRdb's table has in-frame clones only and misses some. The repertoire holds about 430,000 clones, with about nine tenths as singletons. The V end was cut by 7 bases, the J end by 4 bases, with 13 bases between. The CDR3 is 13 residues long. Treatment specified: 19 received Ad26.COV2.S at low or high dose, single or two shots; 5 received placebo; per-sample allocation not given. Following the first vaccine or placebo injection, samples were taken on day 63.

The sequence derives from a person aged 18 to 59 who received the Ad26.COV2.S COVID-19 vaccine or a placebo. The sample here was peripheral blood, taken in a trial of Ad26.COV2.S vaccine versus placebo. This rearrangement joins TRBV12-3 or TRBV12-4 to TRBJ1-2; D perhaps matches TRBD1 (6 bases). The DNA for the CDR3 is TGTGCCAGCACCGAAAGGACAGCCTATGGCTACACCTTC. Its translation is CASTERTAYGYTF.